Presented here are 7 T cell receptor beta chains from one specimen sequenced in a study of shared clonotypes between healthy human individuals. Libraries were prepared by immunoSEQ multiplex PCR; TCRdb keeps only in-frame clonotypes and omits some of them. The sample records over 2 million clones, roughly 90% being singletons. Sequenced input: naive CD4+ T cells from PBMCs. Subset indicated: CD45RA+ positively selected. Receptors were obtained from a man aged 18 to 29 in good health. Some clones in this sample may be carry-over from other donors' samples.

The chain couples TRBV7-3 to TRBJ2-3, with a possible D match to TRBD1 (5 bases). This CDR3 comprises 15 residues. Per the germline V gene, CDR1 is SGHTA and CDR2 is FQGTGA. V lost 6 bases and J 0 bases, leaving 13 bases between the germline ends. The CDR3, as DNA: TGTGCCAGCAGACCGACAGACCAAAGCACAGATACGCAGTATTTT. Amino acid sequence: CASRPTDQSTDTQYF.

The chain is built from TRBV19 and TRBJ2-2, with D maybe TRBD2 (6 bases). CDR3 length: 16 amino acids. Germline V lookup: CDR1 LNHDA, CDR2 SQIVND (reference sequence). V lost 0 bases and J lost 1, with 9 bases in between. CDR3: CASSIDRRGNTGELFF. The CDR3 nucleotides are TGTGCCAGTAGTATAGACCGGCGGGGGAACACCGGGGAGCTGTTTTTT.

V and J are TRBV15 and TRBJ2-5; 11 bases align to TRBD2. This CDR3 is built from 17 residues. The V and J ends lost 1 base and 4 bases, in that order; junction bases with no gene match: 8. Germline V lookup: CDR1 LNHNV, CDR2 YYDKDF (reference sequence). Written as DNA, the CDR3 is TGTGCCACCAGCAGAGCGACTAGCGGGATGTATGGAGAGACCCAGTACTTC. Translation gives CATSRATSGMYGETQYF.

V gene TRBV5-1 combines with J gene TRBJ1-3; D is unresolved. CDR1 and CDR2 (germline): SGHRS, YFSETQ. V shed 2 bases and J shed 0 bases, with 18 bases lying between them. This CDR3 contains 18 residues. CDR3 DNA: TGCGCCAGCAGCTTCCGGGATCCCTTCAAGGGCTCTGGAAACACCATATATTTT. It is translated as CASSFRDPFKGSGNTIYF.

This clone was detected a few times. The CDR3 DNA is TGCGCCCTTGGTGGGGCCTGGAGTGGCTACACCTTC. This sequence encodes CALGGAWSGYTF. The chain carries TRBV23-1 and TRBJ1-2; TRBD1 might be the D (5 bases). TRBV23-1 is sorted into the ORF group, with uncertain function. With 11 bases removed from V and 7 bases from J, the gap between germline ends came to 17 bases. This CDR3 has 12 amino acids.

The chain recombines TRBV5-1 with TRBJ2-5; D perhaps matches TRBD2 (5 bases). CDR1 and CDR2 from the germline V gene are SGHRS and YFSETQ. Trimming stripped 0 bases from V and 9 bases from J, with 18 bases between. The CDR3 consists of 15 residues. The DNA for the CDR3 is TGCGCCAGCAGCTTGGGGGCAGAGCCGTCCGGGGCCCAGTACTTC. Translating gives CASSLGAEPSGAQYF.

The chain joins TRBV5-1 to TRBJ1-5; 9 bases line up with TRBD1. The length of the CDR3 is 18 residues. The germline V gene encodes CDR1 SGHRS and CDR2 YFSETQ. V was clipped by 0 bases and J by 0 bases; unmatched bases: 7. CDR3 loop: CASSLVYGDRDSNQPQHF. Here the CDR3 DNA reads TGCGCCAGCAGCTTGGTCTACGGGGACAGGGATAGCAATCAGCCCCAGCATTTT.